The clone carrying this T cell receptor beta chain was counted only a few times. This sample was taken from a study of blood T cell repertoires in COVID-19. Authors' processing steps: Amplification from reference gene primers served as the basis for estimated nucleated cell counts. Using immunoSEQ multiplex PCR, the repertoire was profiled, and TCRdb retains in-frame clones only, with some absent. That table gives V, J and clone size, and the DNA gave D and trimming. The table has 150,000 to 200,000 clones, around four fifths seen once. The sequence was collected from a man between 65 and 85 years old who had been exposed to COVID-19. Sequenced: PBMCs or T cells enriched from blood (not recorded which).

The CDR3 sequence: CASSSRGRGNSPLHF. Here the CDR3 DNA reads TGTGCCAGCAGCTCAAGGGGGCGGGGTAATTCACCCCTCCACTTT. The rearrangement uses TRBV28 and TRBJ1-6; 7 bases are shared with TRBD1. CDR3 length: 15 amino acids. With 6 bases clipped from V and 6 bases from J, the junction kept 8 bases outside the gene matches. Germline CDR1 MDHEN, CDR2 SYDVKM.